The source of this T cell receptor beta chain is a study of T-cell reconstitution after alpha-beta-depleted transplantation in children. Findings and limits, study-wide: From newly produced T cells came most of the T-cell counts and diversity one year after transplant. After transplant, at about two months, alpha-beta T cells were reportedly derived from several hundred expanded graft clones. Surviving recipient cells, namely T cells and thymic progenitors, were the source of high day-60 TCRbeta diversity in some patients.

Worth noting for this clonotype: Its target is unknown.

TCRbeta library preparation incorporated unique molecular identifiers. TCRdb processed the PCR reads anew with MiXCR; each CDR3 protein has one entry. The table has around 800,000 distinct CDR3 sequences, roughly 15% seen once. The material sequenced was PBMCs, mostly from graft donor cells, taken 360 days after TCRalphabeta/CD19-depleted stem cell transplant. The clonotype was recovered from a male patient between 10 and 17 years old who had a stem cell transplant for acute lymphoblastic leukemia, so the T cells may come from the graft donor.

The CDR3 bases are TGTGCCACCAGCAGAGTACCACCCAAACTAGGAGGCAGTTTGGAGACCCAGTACTTC. Protein: CATSRVPPKLGGSLETQYF. This chain links TRBV15 with TRBJ2-5, with TRBD2 as a possible D gene (5 bases). CDR3 size: 19 residues. Germline lookup yields CDR1 LNHNV and CDR2 YYDKDF (reference sequence). Trimming stripped 1 base from V and 5 bases from J, with 26 bases between.